The T cell receptor beta chain described here comes from a study of blood T cell repertoires in COVID-19 (dated by TCRdb to 2020 to 2021). The study in broad terms: The collaborator samples originated in the United States, Italy and Spain and spanned the acute and convalescent phases of COVID-19. The sample metadata nearly always contained a de-identified subject ID, COVID-19 status, age in years and sex. Subjects who had been exposed to COVID-19, were actively infected with it, or had recovered from it provided the deeply sampled blood TCRbeta repertoires that made up the dataset. The material from the prospective study consisted of cDNA or gDNA derived from T cells, B-cell-depleted T cells, or PBMCs. Samples were obtained from the ongoing ImmuneRACE study (first 160 participants) and from roughly 1,300 subjects provided by 6 global collaborators. The repertoires were released in a freely available public database intended as a resource for research on the immune response to SARS-CoV-2. HLA class I and class II types, where available, came from metadata supplied by the sample provider rather than from assay-based typing.

The immunoSEQ Assay, a bias-controlled multiplex PCR, was used to amplify TCRbeta CDR3 regions from genomic DNA. The study's own analysis went as follows. The number of nucleated cells in each sample was estimated by amplification of reference gene primers within the assay. To quantify the absolute abundance of each unique TCRbeta CDR3 rearrangement, sequence reads were collapsed and filtered. For each sample, productive Simpson clonality was calculated as the square root of Simpson's diversity index across productive rearrangements. TCRdb holds this immuneACCESS table with in-frame rearrangements only. Some clones are missing; in checked studies, unresolved V genes explain under half, and the rest has no known cause. For V, J and clone size, that table is used; D and trimming come from the DNA. Counted in this sample were about 220,000 clones; about 90% of them appeared once. About 1.9% of the sample goes to the ten largest clones.

As regards this clone: It lacks a known antigen. No base quality information exists; no much larger clone differs at one position.

General study outcomes and caveats: The amount of clinical and demographic metadata varied by source and participant and was provided uncurated.

The CDR3 contains 17 residues, cysteine and phenylalanine counted. The retained sequence is limited to the CDR3, 51 bases, with the frame set at the first base. The collaborating institutions used their own protocols to collect whole blood in K2EDTA tubes. For TCRbeta analysis, collaborators shipped samples as frozen whole blood, isolated PBMCs, or DNA extracted from either of those sample types. Recombination linked TRBV21-1 to TRBJ2-3; TRBD1 is the table's D call and was not checked against the DNA. TRBV21-1 corresponds to a pseudogene. This receptor was obtained from a man in his forties with active or convalescent COVID-19. The sequencing sample was made of peripheral blood. The CDR3 loop reads CASSKLAGVQGTDTQYF. The DNA sequence follows: TGTGCCAGCAGCAAGCTCGCAGGGGTACAGGGCACAGATACGCAGTATTTT.